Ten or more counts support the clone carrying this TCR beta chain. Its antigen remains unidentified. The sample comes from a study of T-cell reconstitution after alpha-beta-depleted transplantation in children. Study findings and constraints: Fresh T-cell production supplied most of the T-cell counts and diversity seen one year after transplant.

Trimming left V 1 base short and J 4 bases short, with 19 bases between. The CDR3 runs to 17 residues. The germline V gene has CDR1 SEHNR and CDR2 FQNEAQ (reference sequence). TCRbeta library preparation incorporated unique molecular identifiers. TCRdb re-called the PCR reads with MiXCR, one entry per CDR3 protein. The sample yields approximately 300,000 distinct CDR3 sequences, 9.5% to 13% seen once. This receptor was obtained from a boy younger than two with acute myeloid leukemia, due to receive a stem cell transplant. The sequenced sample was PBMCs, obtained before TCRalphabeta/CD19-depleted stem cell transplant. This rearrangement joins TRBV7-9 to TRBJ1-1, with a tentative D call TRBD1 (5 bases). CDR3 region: CASSLERQIGLGTEAFF. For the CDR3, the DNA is TGTGCCAGCAGCTTAGAGCGACAGATCGGGTTGGGCACTGAAGCTTTCTTT.